This T cell receptor beta chain derives from a study of T cells after yellow fever vaccination. Study-level background: Any fraction with a low cell number was prepared using SMART-Seq v4 Ultra Low Input.

Generation of TCR cDNA used 5'RACE template switching (which added a universal primer site and UMIs). Each CDR3 protein gets one entry after TCRdb re-called the 5' RACE reads with MiXCR. The sample includes a few hundred thousand distinct CDR3 sequences, 13% seen only once; the top ten take roughly 0.5%. The CDR3 length is 14 residues. Trimming took 1 base from V and 0 from J, leaving 4 bases between them. CDR1 and CDR2 (germline): SGHTA, FQGNSA. The receptor was derived from a young man who received the YFV17D yellow fever vaccine. The material was CD4+ T cells sorted from PBMCs, obtained 45 days after the yellow fever booster vaccination. This chain uses TRBV7-2 with TRBJ1-3; D unresolved. The CDR3 sequence: CASSLGNSGNTIYF. The CDR3 DNA reads as TGTGCCAGCAGCTTAGGCAACTCTGGAAACACCATATATTTT.